This is a list of T cell receptor beta chains from one sample in a study of blood T cell repertoires in COVID-19. Libraries were prepared by immunoSEQ multiplex PCR; TCRdb keeps only in-frame clonotypes and omits some of them. The sample holds more than 95,000 clones, approximately 90% seen once. Sample: peripheral blood. These TCRs come from a man aged 50 to 60 with acute or convalescent COVID-19. The CDR3 runs from the conserved cysteine through the conserved F or W. D genes are given only for firm matches. The size field is filled for only some rows; it gives once, few, many or a size class.

clone_size: -; d_call: TRBD2; j_call: TRBJ2-2; v_call: TRBV15; cdr3_nt: TGTGCCACCAGCAGTCCCTCTAGCGGGGACTCGAACACCGGGGAGCTGTTTTTT; cdr3_aa: CATSSPSSGDSNTGELFF
clone_size: -; d_call: TRBD2; j_call: TRBJ2-7; v_call: TRBV19; cdr3_nt: TGTGCCAGTAGTACCTTTGGGCGGGAGGTGTTCTACGAGCAGTACTTC; cdr3_aa: CASSTFGREVFYEQYF
clone_size: -; d_call: -; j_call: TRBJ2-2; v_call: TRBV3-1/TRBV3-2; cdr3_nt: TGTGCCAGCAGCCAAGATCGCGGGACGAACACCGGGGAGCTGTTTTTT; cdr3_aa: CASSQDRGTNTGELFF
clone_size: -; d_call: TRBD1; j_call: TRBJ2-7; v_call: TRBV28; cdr3_nt: TGTGCCAGCAGTTCTCCGGGACAGGGAGGCTACGAGCAGTACTTC; cdr3_aa: CASSSPGQGGYEQYF
clone_size: -; d_call: TRBD1; j_call: TRBJ2-5; v_call: TRBV5-6; cdr3_nt: TGTGCCAGCAGCTTCAAGGGACAGGGGGTACAAGAGACCCAGTACTTC; cdr3_aa: CASSFKGQGVQETQYF
clone_size: -; d_call: -; j_call: TRBJ2-4; v_call: TRBV4-1; cdr3_nt: TGCGCCAGCAGCCCAAGACAGTTAGCCAAAAACATTCAGTACTTC; cdr3_aa: CASSPRQLAKNIQYF
clone_size: once; d_call: TRBD2; j_call: TRBJ2-3; v_call: TRBV24-1; cdr3_nt: TGTGCCACCAGTGATTTGCGGGGACTAGCGGGAGCATCAGATACGCAGTATTTT; cdr3_aa: CATSDLRGLAGASDTQYF
clone_size: -; d_call: TRBD2; j_call: TRBJ2-5; v_call: TRBV9; cdr3_nt: TGTGCCAGCAGCGTTTCAGCGGGAGGGCCGGAGACCCAGTACTTC; cdr3_aa: CASSVSAGGPETQYF
clone_size: -; d_call: TRBD2; j_call: TRBJ2-1; v_call: TRBV5-4; cdr3_nt: TGTGCCAGCAGCCTAACTAGCGCGGGAAGGGATGAGCAGTTCTTC; cdr3_aa: CASSLTSAGRDEQFF
clone_size: -; d_call: TRBD2; j_call: TRBJ2-1; v_call: TRBV12-5; cdr3_nt: TGTGCTAGTGGTTTGATGCCGGGAGGGGGGAATGAGCAGTTCTTC; cdr3_aa: CASGLMPGGGNEQFF
clone_size: -; d_call: -; j_call: TRBJ2-7; v_call: TRBV19; cdr3_nt: TGTGCCAGTAGTACTCCCCCCGACAGGGAGCAGTACTTC; cdr3_aa: CASSTPPDREQYF
clone_size: -; d_call: -; j_call: TRBJ2-3; v_call: TRBV24-1; cdr3_nt: TGTGCCACCAGTTATCCCTCCCCGGGCACAGATACGCAGTATTTT; cdr3_aa: CATSYPSPGTDTQYF
clone_size: -; d_call: TRBD2; j_call: TRBJ2-1; v_call: TRBV7-9; cdr3_nt: TGTGCCAGCAGCCCCGGGAGGGCGAGGTACAATGAGCAGTTCTTC; cdr3_aa: CASSPGRARYNEQFF
clone_size: -; d_call: -; j_call: TRBJ1-2; v_call: TRBV2; cdr3_nt: TGTGCCAGCAGTGAACAGGGTTCCATCGGCTACACCTTC; cdr3_aa: CASSEQGSIGYTF
clone_size: once; d_call: -; j_call: TRBJ1-1; v_call: TRBV6-5; cdr3_nt: TGTGCCAGCAGTCCGCTTCAGGGAACGCGAGGAGCTTTCTTT; cdr3_aa: CASSPLQGTRGAFF
clone_size: -; d_call: TRBD1; j_call: TRBJ1-2; v_call: TRBV30; cdr3_nt: TGTGCCTGGAGTGTAGGCAGAAGGGACAGTCAAGGCTACACCTTC; cdr3_aa: CAWSVGRRDSQGYTF
clone_size: -; d_call: TRBD1; j_call: TRBJ1-1; v_call: TRBV6-5; cdr3_nt: TGTGCCAGCAGTTACTCTCTTGGCCAGGGGGCGACTGAAGCTTTCTTT; cdr3_aa: CASSYSLGQGATEAFF
clone_size: -; d_call: -; j_call: TRBJ1-1; v_call: TRBV18; cdr3_nt: TGTGCCAGCTCACCAATTCCTACGTCTGAAGCTTTCTTT; cdr3_aa: CASSPIPTSEAFF
clone_size: once; d_call: -; j_call: TRBJ1-1; v_call: TRBV11-2; cdr3_nt: TGTGCCAGCAGCTTACAGGGTCCCAACACTGAAGCTTTCTTT; cdr3_aa: CASSLQGPNTEAFF
clone_size: -; d_call: -; j_call: TRBJ1-5; v_call: TRBV4-1; cdr3_nt: TGCGCCAGCAGCCAAGGGGACTTTCAGCCCCAGCATTTT; cdr3_aa: CASSQGDFQPQHF
clone_size: -; d_call: TRBD1; j_call: TRBJ1-1; v_call: TRBV18; cdr3_nt: TGTGCCAGCTCACCACCGGCGGGACAGGGGGCCGAAGCTTTCTTT; cdr3_aa: CASSPPAGQGAEAFF
clone_size: -; d_call: TRBD1; j_call: TRBJ2-7; v_call: TRBV18; cdr3_nt: TGTGCCAGCTCACCGCGAACCGGGACAGGGGGCTACGAGCAGTACTTC; cdr3_aa: CASSPRTGTGGYEQYF
clone_size: -; d_call: -; j_call: TRBJ1-1; v_call: TRBV18; cdr3_nt: TGTGCCAGCTCCTACAGGCTTACTGAAGCTTTCTTT; cdr3_aa: CASSYRLTEAFF
clone_size: -; d_call: TRBD1; j_call: TRBJ2-5; v_call: TRBV29-1; cdr3_nt: TGCAGCGTTGCTCGAGGACAGGTACAAGAGACCCAGTACTTC; cdr3_aa: CSVARGQVQETQYF
clone_size: -; d_call: TRBD2; j_call: TRBJ2-1; v_call: TRBV4-2; cdr3_nt: TGTGCCAGCAGCCAACTAGCGGGATCCGGGCAGTTCTTC; cdr3_aa: CASSQLAGSGQFF
clone_size: -; d_call: -; j_call: TRBJ1-6; v_call: TRBV5-6; cdr3_nt: TGTGCCAGCAGCTTGGACATATTGGAGTCACCCCTCCACTTT; cdr3_aa: CASSLDILESPLHF
clone_size: -; d_call: TRBD2; j_call: TRBJ2-7; v_call: TRBV30; cdr3_nt: TGTGCCTGGAGTGTAGCGGGGAATTACGAGCAGTACTTC; cdr3_aa: CAWSVAGNYEQYF
clone_size: -; d_call: -; j_call: TRBJ2-3; v_call: TRBV7-9; cdr3_nt: TGTGCCAGCAGCCGTAGCGGCACAGATACGCAGTATTTT; cdr3_aa: CASSRSGTDTQYF
clone_size: -; d_call: -; j_call: TRBJ2-5; v_call: TRBV6-5; cdr3_nt: TGTGCCAGCAGTTACGTGTCGGCGGGGGAGACCCAGTACTTC; cdr3_aa: CASSYVSAGETQYF
clone_size: -; d_call: TRBD2; j_call: TRBJ2-5; v_call: TRBV7-9; cdr3_nt: TGTGCCAGCAGGGGACTAGACTACCAAGAGACCCAGTACTTC; cdr3_aa: CASRGLDYQETQYF
clone_size: -; d_call: -; j_call: TRBJ1-4; v_call: TRBV7-9; cdr3_nt: TGTGCCAGCAGCCCTGAGGGATTTTTGAATGAAAAACTGTTTTTT; cdr3_aa: CASSPEGFLNEKLFF
clone_size: few; d_call: TRBD2; j_call: TRBJ2-2; v_call: TRBV4-3; cdr3_nt: TGCGCCAGCAGCCAAGATCGGGTTCTGCTAGCGGGAGGCACCGGGGAGCTGTTTTTT; cdr3_aa: CASSQDRVLLAGGTGELFF
clone_size: -; d_call: TRBD1; j_call: TRBJ1-2; v_call: TRBV11-2; cdr3_nt: TGTGCCAGCAGCTTAGATAGTAGCCGGACAGGAGGCCTTGTTGGTGGCTACACCTTC; cdr3_aa: CASSLDSSRTGGLVGGYTF
clone_size: -; d_call: -; j_call: TRBJ1-3; v_call: TRBV27; cdr3_nt: TGTGCCAGCAGTTATTACAGGGAAAGGACTGGAAACACCATATATTTT; cdr3_aa: CASSYYRERTGNTIYF
clone_size: -; d_call: TRBD1; j_call: TRBJ1-4; v_call: TRBV7-9; cdr3_nt: TGTGCCAGCAGCAGAGGGGGACAGCATGAAAAACTGTTTTTT; cdr3_aa: CASSRGGQHEKLFF
clone_size: -; d_call: TRBD2; j_call: TRBJ2-1; v_call: TRBV9; cdr3_nt: TGTGCCAGCAGCGTAGCTCGGGGGACTAGCGGGAGTAATGAGCAGTTCTTC; cdr3_aa: CASSVARGTSGSNEQFF
clone_size: -; d_call: TRBD2; j_call: TRBJ2-3; v_call: TRBV4-1; cdr3_nt: TGCGCCAGCAGCCTCGGACTAGCGGGAGGGTGGACAGATACGCAGTATTTT; cdr3_aa: CASSLGLAGGWTDTQYF
clone_size: -; d_call: -; j_call: TRBJ1-1; v_call: TRBV19; cdr3_nt: TGTGCCAGTAGTATGCCGGGGGTTTCCACTGAAGCTTTCTTT; cdr3_aa: CASSMPGVSTEAFF
clone_size: once; d_call: TRBD1; j_call: TRBJ1-2; v_call: TRBV12-5; cdr3_nt: TGTGCTAGCCAACCCCCGGGACAGGGGAAGAACTATGGCTACACCTTC; cdr3_aa: CASQPPGQGKNYGYTF
clone_size: once; d_call: -; j_call: TRBJ1-6; v_call: TRBV27; cdr3_nt: TGTGCCAGCAGTTTTAATGGACAGAGCCATTCACCCCTCCACTTT; cdr3_aa: CASSFNGQSHSPLHF
clone_size: -; d_call: TRBD2; j_call: TRBJ2-3; v_call: TRBV5-1; cdr3_nt: TGCGCCAGCAGCCCGGGAGGGGTTAGCGTGGATACGCAGTATTTT; cdr3_aa: CASSPGGVSVDTQYF
clone_size: -; d_call: TRBD1; j_call: TRBJ1-5; v_call: TRBV4-1; cdr3_nt: TGCGCCAGCAGCCAAGATAGGGGGCTCAATCAGCCCCAGCATTTT; cdr3_aa: CASSQDRGLNQPQHF
clone_size: -; d_call: TRBD2; j_call: TRBJ2-1; v_call: TRBV11-2; cdr3_nt: TGTGCCAGCAGCCGTACTAGCGGAGTCAATGAGCAGTTCTTC; cdr3_aa: CASSRTSGVNEQFF
clone_size: -; d_call: TRBD1; j_call: TRBJ1-6; v_call: TRBV6-6; cdr3_nt: TGTGCCAGCAGTTACTCGGGACAGTATAATTCACCCCTCCACTTT; cdr3_aa: CASSYSGQYNSPLHF
clone_size: -; d_call: TRBD2; j_call: TRBJ2-2; v_call: TRBV7-9; cdr3_nt: TGTGCCAGCAGCTTAGGCGGGACTAGCGGGAGCGTCGACACCGGGGAGCTGTTTTTT; cdr3_aa: CASSLGGTSGSVDTGELFF
clone_size: -; d_call: TRBD1; j_call: TRBJ2-5; v_call: TRBV11-2; cdr3_nt: TGTGCCAGCAGCTTAGTGAGACAGGGGGCGGGAGAGACCCAGTACTTC; cdr3_aa: CASSLVRQGAGETQYF
clone_size: few; d_call: -; j_call: TRBJ2-4; v_call: TRBV18; cdr3_nt: TGTGCCAGCGCGTGGGCAGGGGGGAACATTCAGTACTTC; cdr3_aa: CASAWAGGNIQYF
clone_size: -; d_call: -; j_call: TRBJ2-5; v_call: TRBV5-6; cdr3_nt: TGTGCCAGCAGCCAGGTCCCAGAGACCCAGTACTTC; cdr3_aa: CASSQVPETQYF
clone_size: few; d_call: -; j_call: TRBJ2-7; v_call: TRBV6-5; cdr3_nt: TGTGCCAGCAGTTACTCTTTGGCGGGGGCTTCCTACGAGCAGTACTTC; cdr3_aa: CASSYSLAGASYEQYF
clone_size: -; d_call: TRBD2; j_call: TRBJ2-7; v_call: TRBV9; cdr3_nt: TGTGCCAGCAGCCCCGGACTAGCGCAGAGCTCCTACGAGCAGTACTTC; cdr3_aa: CASSPGLAQSSYEQYF